This entry is about one T cell receptor (beta chain). This clonotype was seen repeatedly, ten times or more. Its antigen is currently not known. The record has no base qualities; no much larger clone is one base away. This specimen belongs to a study of response to subunit inactivated influenza vaccine listed by TCRdb under 2018. With respect to the entire study: Deep quantitative T cell receptor repertoire profiling was used in the study to track responses to a trivalent subunit inactivated influenza vaccine. Points the paper makes about the study in general: The authors proposed that each seasonal influenza vaccination may bring in only a limited number of new T cells.

From the cysteine up to the phenylalanine, the CDR3 has a length of 16 residues. Only the CDR3 part of the read is kept: 48 bases, read in frame from the first base. CDR1 and CDR2 are drawn from the germline V gene: SGHAT, FQNNGV. V is pared back by 5 bases and J by 9 bases, with 24 bases lying between the germline termini. The library was generated by RT-PCR. These reads were obtained on an Illumina HiSeq 2500. TCRdb's own reprocessing of the public reads used fastp at Q25 and MiXCR and kept productive beta chains. Here each entry gathers all rows of one CDR3 protein and keeps the most common genes and DNA. Counted in this sample were around 190,000 distinct CDR3 sequences; roughly 8.7% of them appeared once. The ten most abundant clones make up 9.5% to 13% of the sample.

Here the sequenced sample was non-naive T cells sorted from PBMCs, taken on the day of vaccination. What this sample's cell subset or site label stands for: memory T cell fraction. The chain is made from TRBV11-2 and TRBJ2-3; TRBD1 is a possible D gene, resting on 6 matching bases. The sequence was collected from a man aged 45-65 years who received an inactivated influenza vaccine. Donor details come from another sample of the same person, matched by shared clones. The CDR3 protein sequence reads: CASSRPGYGERGTQYF. The bases read TGTGCCAGCAGCCGACCGGGCTACGGGGAGAGGGGGACGCAGTATTTT.